This T cell receptor (beta chain) was identified in a study of cytomegalovirus exposure and HLA in healthy donors. Study-wide context: Researchers previously reported finding 100 million or so unique TCR beta sequences from roughly 170 million T cells.

CDR1 and CDR2 from the germline V gene are SNHLY and FYNNEI. V was clipped by 2 bases and J by 5 bases, with 10 bases between them. This CDR3 has 14 amino acids. PCR primers comprised 60 Vbeta and 13 Jbeta primers. The data were produced by immunoSEQ multiplex PCR, yet TCRdb's version contains in-frame clones alone and is incomplete. Of 200,000 to 250,000 clones in the sample, around 76% were seen once. Regarding the study as a whole: The classifier, whose performance was assessed in both the original and validation cohorts, reportedly diagnosed cytomegalovirus status with high specificity and sensitivity.

For this clone: The antigen is unknown.

The sequence was obtained from a woman aged 40-49 years in good health and CMV-seropositive. Sample: PBMCs. The chain is built from TRBV2 and TRBJ2-1; TRBD2 is a possible D gene (5 bases). The CDR3 is CASSETGLNNEQFF. The CDR3 DNA reads TGTGCCAGCAGTGAAACTGGACTCAACAATGAGCAGTTCTTC.